A single sample gave rise to the 30 T cell receptor beta chains below, sequenced in a study of T cells in Graves' hyperthyroidism and ophthalmopathy. RNA transcripts served as the template for amplifying TCR beta CDR3 regions. The HTBI primer set served for first-round RT-PCR of the TCR CDR3. TCRdb reprocessed the multiplex PCR reads with MiXCR, giving one entry per CDR3 protein. The data contain roughly 250,000 distinct CDR3 sequences, more than 14% of them singletons. Sequencing was carried out using blood. All receptors come from a woman between 35 and 50 years old with Graves' hyperthyroidism that later progressed to Graves' ophthalmopathy.

Many counts were recorded for this clonotype. The genes are TRBV6-1 and TRBJ2-5; D unclear. The CDR3 spans 12 residues. V was pared by 0 bases and J by 4 bases, with 3 bases between. CDR1 is MNHNS, CDR2 SASEGT, per germline. The DNA for the CDR3 is TGTGCCAGCAGTGAAGCGCCAGAGACCCAGTACTTC. Translation: CASSEAPETQYF.

This clonotype has at least ten counts. The chain is built from TRBV9 and TRBJ2-2; 9 nucleotides align to TRBD1. Germline values: CDR1 SGDLS, CDR2 YYNGEE. V lost 3 bases and J lost 3; bases outside the gene matches: 6. CDR3 length equals 16 residues. CDR3: CASSALGTGYTGELFF. The CDR3 DNA is TGTGCCAGCAGCGCCCTAGGGACAGGGTACACCGGGGAGCTGTTTTTT. Combining the CDR3 with reference TRBV9 and TRBJ2-2 gives the whole variable domain DSGVTQTPKHLITATGQRVTLRCSPRSGDLSVYWYQQSLDQGLQFLIQYYNGEERAKGNILERFSAQQFPDLHSELNLSSLELGDSALYFCASSALGTGYTGELFFGEGSRLTVL.

This clonotype was detected ten times or more. The genes are TRBV13 and TRBJ2-4; D not certain. Germline V gene lookup returns CDR1 PRHDT and CDR2 FYEKMQ (reference sequence). CDR3 length: 15 residues. Trimming removed 4 bases from V and 7 bases from J, with 17 bases in between. The CDR3 region has the DNA TGTGCCAGCAGCTCTCCAGGTGGGTCTGGGAACATTCAGTACTTC. Its protein product is CASSSPGGSGNIQYF.

This clonotype has at least ten counts. The rearrangement uses TRBV19 and TRBJ1-5; D might be TRBD1 (6 bases). V gave up 3 bases and J gave up 1 base, with 10 bases separating them. Germline assignment: CDR1 LNHDA and CDR2 SQIVND (reference sequence). The CDR3 length is 15 residues. The CDR3 DNA reads as TGTGCCAGTAGTATCGTCGACAGGAGCAATCAGCCCCAGCATTTT. It translates to CASSIVDRSNQPQHF.

Only a few counts were recorded for this clonotype. The genes are TRBV20-1 and TRBJ1-4, with D perhaps TRBD1 (6 bases). In germline, CDR1 is DFQATT, CDR2 SNEGSKA (reference sequence). Trimming took off 4 bases at V and 8 bases at J, with 17 bases between the two ends. CDR3 length equals 14 residues. CDR3 coding DNA: TGCAGTGCTACCCACAGGGTCTTTGAAGAAAAACTGTTTTTT. Translating it yields CSATHRVFEEKLFF.

This clonotype was counted only a few times. The rearrangement uses TRBV7-8 and TRBJ1-1; D remains unclear. The germline V and J ends were trimmed by 4 bases and 6 bases, with 12 bases remaining between them. There are 13 residues in the CDR3. Germline V gene sequence: CDR1 SGHVS, CDR2 FQNEAQ. As DNA, the CDR3 is TGTGCCAGCAGCTGGGCGACCAGCGCTGAAGCTTTCTTT. Protein sequence: CASSWATSAEAFF.

This clonotype was recorded at least ten times. The rearrangement joins TRBV28 to TRBJ1-2, with TRBD1 as a possible D gene (6 bases). V was pared by 6 bases and J by 4 bases, with 18 bases between. In germline, CDR1 is MDHEN, CDR2 SYDVKM. The CDR3 is made up of 15 amino acids. For the CDR3, the DNA is TGTGCCAGCAGCCTGGGACACATCGACGGCTATGGCTACACCTTC. Encoded protein: CASSLGHIDGYGYTF.

There are many counts of this clonotype. The chain recombines TRBV28 with TRBJ2-7, with unresolved D. The CDR3 contains 13 residues. V was cut by 5 bases and J by 5 bases, with 13 bases left in between. Per the germline V gene, CDR1 is MDHEN and CDR2 is SYDVKM. CDR3 residues: CASSLNWADEQYF. The CDR3 DNA sequence: TGTGCCAGCAGTCTAAATTGGGCCGACGAGCAGTACTTC.

At least ten counts were recorded for this clonotype. The chain carries TRBV28 and TRBJ1-4; tentative D call: TRBD1 (6 bases). Germline CDR1 is MDHEN and CDR2 is SYDVKM. The CDR3 spans 16 residues. Between the trimmed V and J ends, which lost 1 base and 8 bases, there was a span of 17 bases. For the CDR3, the DNA is TGTGCCAGCAGTTTATACAGGGCAACCAGGCCCGAAAAACTGTTTTTT. This gives the protein CASSLYRATRPEKLFF.

This clonotype has at least ten counts. The gene calls are TRBV12-3 or TRBV12-4 and TRBJ1-1; D gene ambiguous. This CDR3 has 12 residues. Deletions cut 3 bases from V and 1 base from J, with 3 bases between. This CDR3 reads CASSFGNTEAFF. CDR3 bases: TGTGCCAGCAGTTTCGGGAACACTGAAGCTTTCTTT.

This clonotype was counted many times. The rearrangement links TRBV28 to TRBJ2-1, with TRBD2 matching over 9 bases. Germline V gives CDR1 MDHEN, CDR2 SYDVKM. The V gene end was trimmed by 1 base and the J gene end by 0 bases; junction bases not matched to a gene: 4. There are 17 residues in the CDR3. The CDR3 DNA reads TGTGCCAGCAGTTTATCTCTAGCGGGACCCTCCTACAATGAGCAGTTCTTC. This codes for CASSLSLAGPSYNEQFF.

The rearrangement links TRBV9 to TRBJ2-7; TRBD2 matches 10 bases. V dropped 4 bases and J dropped 2; count of bases not matched to a gene: 12. Per the germline V gene, CDR1 is SGDLS and CDR2 is YYNGEE. The CDR3 is 17 amino acids. DNA of the CDR3: TGTGCCAGCAGCCAAGCCGCTAGCGGGAGAGGGACCTACGAGCAGTACTTC. As protein: CASSQAASGRGTYEQYF.

This clonotype was seen many times. This rearrangement joins TRBV30 to TRBJ2-7; no firm D call. Germline V gene sequence: CDR1 GTSNPN, CDR2 SVGIG (reference sequence). V was clipped by 5 bases and J by 3 bases, with 8 bases between them. The length of the CDR3 is 11 residues. CDR3 amino acids: CAWQYSYEQYF. The CDR3, as DNA: TGTGCCTGGCAGTACAGCTACGAGCAGTACTTC.

This clonotype was picked up many times. The chain couples TRBV2 to TRBJ2-7, with 10 bases identical to TRBD1. V was clipped by 6 bases and J by 4 bases; unmatched bases: 3. Per the germline V gene, CDR1 is SNHLY and CDR2 is FYNNEI. The CDR3 is 13 amino acids. CDR3 loop: CASRDRGFYEQYF. The CDR3 nucleotides are TGTGCCAGCAGGGACAGGGGGTTTTACGAGCAGTACTTC.

Concerning this clonotype itself: A much larger clone sits a single nucleotide away, making a read error possible. The chain combines TRBV4-1 with TRBJ2-1; possibly TRBD2 for D (6 bases). Germline lookup yields CDR1 MGHRA and CDR2 YSYEKL. The CDR3 consists of 17 residues. V was cut by 5 bases and J by 5 bases, with 22 bases left in between. The CDR3 nucleotides read TGCGCCAGCAGCTCCCCTAGCGAGAGGGCCGGCGACAATGAGCAGTTCTTC. Translating gives CASSSPSERAGDNEQFF.

This clonotype was observed at least ten times. This chain links TRBV12-3 or TRBV12-4 with TRBJ1-1; no clear D gene. CDR3 size: 13 residues. Trimming pared 3 bases from V and 0 bases from J, leaving 5 bases between. In nucleotides, the CDR3 is TGTGCCAGCAGTTTTAAGATGAACACTGAAGCTTTCTTT. Its protein is CASSFKMNTEAFF.

The rearrangement uses TRBV7-2 and TRBJ2-7; tentatively, D is TRBD1 or TRBD2 (5 bases each). The V end was cut by 4 bases, the J end by 2 bases, with 12 bases between. CDR1 SGHTA and CDR2 FQGNSA come from the germline V gene. The CDR3 runs 14 residues. The CDR3 bases are TGTGCCAGCAGCTGGGGTCCGGGGCCCTACGAGCAGTACTTC. This encodes CASSWGPGPYEQYF. The full variable domain, with the rest looked up from reference TRBV7-2 and TRBJ2-7, is GAGVSQSPSNKVTEKGKDVELRCDPISGHTALYWYRQSLGQGLEFLIYFQGNSAPDKSGLPSDRFSAERTGGSVSTLTIQRTQQEDSAVYLCASSWGPGPYEQYFGPGTRLTVT.

The rearrangement links TRBV6-5 to TRBJ1-5, with TRBD1 matching over 7 bases. The CDR3 runs to 14 residues. CDR1 is MNHEY, CDR2 SVGAGI, per germline. V shed 2 bases and J 6 bases; nucleotides not matched to a gene: 4. This CDR3 reads CASSYGQAGQPQHF. In DNA, the CDR3 is TGTGCCAGCAGTTACGGACAGGCGGGTCAGCCCCAGCATTTT.

This clonotype was recorded many times. V and J are TRBV11-2 and TRBJ2-6, with D maybe TRBD2 (6 bases). The germline gives CDR1 SGHAT, CDR2 FQNNGV. Trimming took 1 base from V and 1 from J, leaving 8 bases between them. The CDR3 loop spans 16 amino acids. CDR3 in DNA: TGTGCCAGCAGCTTAGCGGGAGCTTCTGGGGCCAACGTCCTGACTTTC. This gives the protein CASSLAGASGANVLTF.

This clonotype was detected many times. The V call is TRBV28, the J call TRBJ2-5; D not certain. The V end lost 3 bases, the J end lost 8 bases, and 13 bases lay between the germline ends. There are 13 residues in the CDR3. CDR1 is MDHEN and CDR2 is SYDVKM in the germline V gene. This CDR3 is CASSFRAASTQYF. The CDR3 DNA reads TGTGCCAGCAGTTTTCGGGCAGCGAGCACCCAGTACTTC. Full variable domain (missing parts from reference TRBV28 and TRBJ2-5): DVKVTQSSRYLVKRTGEKVFLECVQDMDHENMFWYRQDPGLGLRLIYFSYDVKMKEKGDIPEGYSVSREKKERFSLILESASTNQTSMYLCASSFRAASTQYFGPGTRLLVL.

In this sample, this clonotype turned up many times. The chain links TRBV2 to TRBJ2-5; D assignment may be TRBD1 or TRBD2 (5 bases each). V lost 4 bases and J lost 4, with 10 bases in between. Germline values: CDR1 SNHLY, CDR2 FYNNEI. CDR3 length: 13 residues. CDR3 protein: CASSARDGETQYF. CDR3 sequence (DNA): TGTGCCAGCAGTGCGAGGGACGGAGAGACCCAGTACTTC.

Comment on this clonotype: The CDR3 does not end in the conserved phenylalanine or tryptophan, so this is likely a read error. The chain is built from TRBV12-3 or TRBV12-4 and TRBJ2-3; 8 bases agree with TRBD2. Trimming removed 3 bases from V and 3 bases from J; junction bases left unmatched: 23. This CDR3 has 21 residues. The CDR3 protein is CASSLVSRLAPSPFWTDTQYY. The CDR3 coding sequence is TGTGCCAGCAGTTTGGTGTCGAGACTAGCGCCCTCCCCCTTTTGGACAGATACGCAGTATTAC.

This clonotype was observed at least ten times. This chain links TRBV12-3 or TRBV12-4 with TRBJ1-1; D gene unclear. Trimming stripped 1 base from V and 8 bases from J, with 11 bases between. This CDR3 region has 13 residues. DNA for the CDR3: TGTGCCAGCAGTTTAGTGGGCCCTCTGGAAGCTTTCTTT. It encodes CASSLVGPLEAFF.

This clonotype has ten or more counts. V usage is TRBV27 and J usage is TRBJ2-7; TRBD2 might be the D (5 bases). Looked up from germline, CDR1 is MNHEY and CDR2 is SMNVEV (reference sequence). This CDR3 comprises 14 residues. Between the trimmed V and J ends, which lost 5 bases and 1 base, there was a span of 12 bases. The CDR3 DNA reads as TGTGCCAGCAGTCCCGGCTCGGGATCCTACGAGCAGTACTTC. This codes for CASSPGSGSYEQYF.

The rearrangement uses TRBV18 and TRBJ2-3, with 10 bases fitting TRBD2. Germline-derived CDR1 and CDR2 are KGHSH and LQKENI. J lost 0 bases, V lost 3 bases, and 6 bases had no gene match. This CDR3 spans 17 amino acids. The CDR3 here is CASSPLLAGVSTDTQYF. The CDR3 coding sequence is TGTGCCAGCTCACCCCTTCTAGCGGGGGTTAGCACAGATACGCAGTATTTT.

This clonotype was detected a few times. A read error may explain this, as a much larger clone is one base away. This chain uses TRBV2 with TRBJ2-3; TRBD2 aligns across 11 bases. The CDR3 has 14 residues. Germline-derived CDR1 and CDR2 are SNHLY and FYNNEI. CDR3 protein: CASELAGVSDTQCF. The CDR3 DNA sequence: TGTGCCAGCGAACTAGCGGGAGTCTCAGATACGCAGTGTTTT.

The chain carries TRBV4-1 and TRBJ2-5; maybe TRBD1 (5 bases). Trimming took 2 bases from V and 5 from J, leaving 9 bases between them. The V gene's germline CDR1 is MGHRA and CDR2 YSYEKL. The CDR3 loop spans 13 amino acids. The CDR3 nucleotides read TGCGCCAGCAGCCAACTGAAGGGGGAGACCCAGTACTTC. It encodes CASSQLKGETQYF.

Only a few counts were recorded for this clonotype. V usage is TRBV3-1 and J usage is TRBJ2-2; D is uncertain. The ends were cut back, 1 base at V and 1 base at J, with 10 bases in the middle. This CDR3 comprises 16 residues. Germline V gene lookup returns CDR1 LGHDT and CDR2 YNNKEL (reference sequence). CDR3 sequence (DNA): TGTGCCAGCAGCCAAGGGGCGGTTATGAACACCGGGGAGCTGTTTTTT. Its protein product is CASSQGAVMNTGELFF. The whole variable domain, remainder taken from reference TRBV3-1 and TRBJ2-2, is DTAVSQTPKYLVTQMGNDKSIKCEQNLGHDTMYWYKQDSKKFLKIMFSYNNKELIINETVPNRFSPKSPDKAHLNLHINSLELGDSAVYFCASSQGAVMNTGELFFGEGSRLTVL.

This clonotype appeared many times. The chain has TRBV19 and TRBJ1-5, with 10 bases identical to TRBD1. V trimming: 6 bases; J trimming: 2 bases; junction bases outside the gene matches: 1. The CDR3 contains 14 residues. Germline CDR1 reads LNHDA; CDR2 reads SQIVND (reference sequence). As DNA, the CDR3 is TGTGCCAGTAGAGGGACAGGGGGCAATCAGCCCCAGCATTTT. It yields the protein CASRGTGGNQPQHF. The variable domain in full, completed from reference TRBV19 and TRBJ1-5, reads DGGITQSPKYLFRKEGQNVTLSCEQNLNHDAMYWYRQDPGQGLRLIYYSQIVNDFQKGDIAEGYSVSREKKESFPLTVTSAQKNPTAFYLCASRGTGGNQPQHFGDGTRLSIL.

This clonotype appeared many times. This rearrangement joins TRBV6-1 to TRBJ2-5; D is undetermined. The CDR3 has 13 residues. Germline assignment: CDR1 MNHNS and CDR2 SASEGT. V was trimmed by 5 bases and J by 0 bases, leaving 7 bases between them. The CDR3 coding sequence is TGTGCCAGCAGTTGGCGTTACCAAGAGACCCAGTACTTC. Translating gives CASSWRYQETQYF.